The 29 T cell receptor beta chains below were found in one sample sequenced in a study of cytomegalovirus exposure and HLA in healthy donors. Primers for the PCR totalled 60 Vbeta and 13 Jbeta. TCRdb keeps only in-frame clones here, not all; method: immunoSEQ multiplex PCR. This table holds around 160,000 clones, 60% to 85% found once. Sequencing used PBMCs. These receptors all stem from a middle-aged woman in good health and CMV-seropositive.

The V call is TRBV2, the J call TRBJ1-2, with 8 nucleotides matching TRBD1. Germline V gene lookup returns CDR1 SNHLY and CDR2 FYNNEI. The V gene end was trimmed by 7 bases and the J gene end by 8 bases; junction bases not matched to a gene: 9. This CDR3 has 13 residues. This CDR3 is CASKRTGLGGYTF. Here the CDR3 DNA reads TGTGCCAGCAAAAGGACAGGGCTCGGCGGCTACACCTTC.

V usage is TRBV28 and J usage is TRBJ1-1; D might be TRBD1 (5 bases). The germline V gene encodes CDR1 MDHEN and CDR2 SYDVKM. Trimming removed 5 bases at V and 10 bases at J, with 14 bases between. This CDR3 region has 12 residues. The CDR3 DNA follows: TGTGCCAGCAGTCCCCCGCTGGGGCCAGCTTTCTTT. As protein: CASSPPLGPAFF.

This sequence joins TRBV5-4 and TRBJ1-1; TRBD1 aligns across 7 bases. The CDR3 spans 15 residues. Unmatched junction bases numbered 5, after V lost 3 bases and J lost 0 bases. In germline, CDR1 is SGHNT, CDR2 YYREEE (reference sequence). The CDR3 DNA reads as TGTGCCAGCAGCTCCCGGGACAGAATGAACACTGAAGCTTTCTTT. It specifies CASSSRDRMNTEAFF.

The chain joins TRBV2 to TRBJ1-4; 7 nucleotides match TRBD1. The CDR3 spans 15 residues. Germline V CDR1 and CDR2: SNHLY, FYNNEI. V lost 7 bases and J lost 7; bases outside the gene matches: 12. The CDR3 DNA reads TGTGCCAGCAAAGGACGGACAGGAGAGACTGAAAAACTGTTTTTT. As protein: CASKGRTGETEKLFF.

This chain links TRBV5-1 with TRBJ2-1; 9 bases align to TRBD2. The germline V gene has CDR1 SGHRS and CDR2 YFSETQ. The CDR3 contains 15 residues. J lost 8 bases, V lost 1 base, and 7 bases had no gene match. CDR3 in DNA: TGCGCCAGCAGCTTGATGCGGGGGGGGCTTGATGAGCAGTTCTTC. As protein: CASSLMRGGLDEQFF.

The chain carries TRBV11-2 and TRBJ1-2; D is unclear. CDR3 size: 15 residues. The germline CDR1 and CDR2 sequences are SGHAT and FQNNGV. V gave up 4 bases and J gave up 6 bases, with 18 bases separating them. The CDR3 reads CASSSGQTPLNGYTF. The CDR3, as DNA: TGTGCCAGCAGCTCTGGCCAAACACCTTTGAATGGCTACACCTTC.

CDR3 DNA sequence: TGTGCCAGCAGCCAAGAGGGCAGGGGTAGACAAGAGACCCAGTACTTC. Amino acid sequence: CASSQEGRGRQETQYF. The chain couples TRBV14 to TRBJ2-5; D is perhaps TRBD1 (6 bases). The germline V and J ends were trimmed by 0 bases and 2 bases, with 13 bases remaining between them. Germline loops: CDR1 SGHDN, CDR2 FVKESK. The CDR3 contains 16 residues.

This clone appeared a few times. The V gene is TRBV7-9, the J gene TRBJ1-5, with 7 bases identical to TRBD1. The germline CDR1 and CDR2 sequences are SEHNR and FQNEAQ (reference sequence). Trimming removed 4 bases from V and 0 bases from J; junction bases left unmatched: 12. The CDR3 is 18 amino acids. CDR3 sequence (DNA): TGTGCCAGCAGCTCATCCCCCGGGACAGAGTATAGCAATCAGCCCCAGCATTTT. Translation gives CASSSSPGTEYSNQPQHF.

J is TRBJ2-2 and V is TRBV5-4, with a possible D match to TRBD2 (7 bases). This CDR3 contains 16 residues. Trimming cost V 1 base and J 5 bases, with 15 bases left between them. The germline V gene encodes CDR1 SGHNT and CDR2 YYREEE (reference sequence). For the CDR3, the DNA is TGTGCCAGCAGCTTGCGCGGCAGGGGAGGGACCGGGGAGCTGTTTTTT. This codes for CASSLRGRGGTGELFF.

The chain employs TRBV18 and TRBJ2-7; TRBD1 might be the D (5 bases). The CDR3 loop spans 12 amino acids. V was cut by 2 bases and J by 12 bases, with 14 bases left in between. CDR1 is KGHSH, CDR2 LQKENI, per germline. CDR3 coding DNA: TGTGCCAGCTCACCAAAGGAAAGGGGAATGTACTTC. Translation gives CASSPKERGMYF.

The J gene is TRBJ2-5, the V gene TRBV6-5; D ambiguous. V lost 5 bases, J lost 5 bases, and 18 bases lay in between. This CDR3 comprises 15 residues. Germline assignment: CDR1 MNHEY and CDR2 SVGAGI. The CDR3 DNA sequence: TGTGCCAGCAGTCCCCGGTCGCGGTCTTGGGAGACCCAGTACTTC. It specifies CASSPRSRSWETQYF.

This clone was seen a few times. The J gene is TRBJ1-1, the V gene TRBV5-1, with D tentatively TRBD1 (5 bases). In germline, CDR1 is SGHRS, CDR2 YFSETQ. The CDR3 has 13 amino acids. The germline V and J ends were trimmed by 4 bases and 5 bases, with 12 bases remaining between them. The CDR3 nucleotides are TGCGCCAGCAGCCCGGCGGGGGGGACTGAAGCTTTCTTT. Residues: CASSPAGGTEAFF.

The rearrangement links TRBV27 to TRBJ2-7, with 14 positions matching TRBD2. V lost 6 bases to trimming and J lost 6 bases; unmatched junction nucleotides: 4. The V gene's germline CDR1 is MNHEY and CDR2 SMNVEV (reference sequence). The CDR3 is made up of 14 amino acids. CDR3 loop: CASRPGLAGGEQYF. Here the CDR3 DNA reads TGTGCCAGCAGGCCAGGACTAGCGGGGGGCGAGCAGTACTTC.

This clone was recorded a few times. This chain links TRBV10-3 with TRBJ1-2, with D tentatively TRBD1 (5 bases). The CDR3 totals 13 residues. CDR1 ENHRY and CDR2 SYGVKD come from the germline V gene. Between the trimmed V and J ends, which lost 2 bases and 4 bases, there was a span of 8 bases. The CDR3 bases are TGTGCCATCAGTGAGGGCAGGGCCTATGGCTACACCTTC. Protein: CAISEGRAYGYTF.

The count of this clone is one. The V and J genes are TRBV19 and TRBJ2-1, with D maybe TRBD1 (5 bases). The CDR3 is 14 amino acids. The germline gives CDR1 LNHDA, CDR2 SQIVND (reference sequence). The V and J ends lost 6 bases and 4 bases respectively, with 13 bases between them. In nucleotides, the CDR3 is TGTGCCAGTAGCGTAACCTCAGGGTACAATGAGCAGTTCTTC. It yields the protein CASSVTSGYNEQFF.

The table lists this clone with a count of one. The chain recombines TRBV5-1 with TRBJ1-1; 8 bases are a match to TRBD1. This CDR3 has 15 residues. The germline CDR1 and CDR2 sequences are SGHRS and YFSETQ. Trimming cost V 5 bases and J 1 base; bases outside gene matches: 7. The CDR3 sequence is CASSQRTGRNTEAFF. In DNA form, the CDR3 reads TGCGCCAGCAGTCAAAGGACAGGGAGGAACACTGAAGCTTTCTTT.

In nucleotides, the CDR3 is TGCGCCAGCAGCTTGGTCCCTAGCGGGGGGGTTTACGAGCAGTACTTC. Translated: CASSLVPSGGVYEQYF. The chain recombines TRBV5-1 with TRBJ2-5; 12 bases align to TRBD2. The last part of the DNA fits TRBJ2-7 better; the J call may be wrong. The CDR3 is 16 amino acids. Germline V gene data show CDR1 as SGHRS and CDR2 as YFSETQ.

V usage is TRBV6-5 and J usage is TRBJ1-6; D is ambiguous. V was shortened by 2 bases and J by 7 bases, with 6 bases between the two germline ends. From germline, CDR1 is MNHEY and CDR2 SVGAGI. The CDR3 totals 13 residues. In nucleotides, the CDR3 is TGTGCCAGCAGTTACGGTCGGAATTCACCCCTCCACTTT. Amino acids: CASSYGRNSPLHF.

This clone was counted between two and nine times. The chain joins TRBV5-1 to TRBJ2-7, with D tentatively TRBD2 (5 bases). This CDR3 has 16 amino acids. Trimming took 2 bases from V and 4 from J, leaving 19 bases between them. In germline, CDR1 is SGHRS, CDR2 YFSETQ. The CDR3 reads CASSFSKEKAAYEQYF. The CDR3 nucleotides are TGCGCCAGCAGCTTTAGCAAGGAGAAAGCGGCATACGAGCAGTACTTC. Based on the CDR3 plus reference TRBV5-1 and TRBJ2-7, the full variable domain is KAGVTQTPRYLIKTRGQQVTLSCSPISGHRSVSWYQQTPGQGLQFLFEYFSETQRNKGNFPGRFSGRQFSNSRSEMNVSTLELGDSALYLCASSFSKEKAAYEQYFGPGTRLTVT.

This clone has a handful of counts. This sequence joins TRBV6-1 and TRBJ1-6; the D gene is possibly TRBD1 (6 bases). The V and J ends lost 5 bases and 0 bases respectively, with 8 bases between them. Germline lookup yields CDR1 MNHNS and CDR2 SASEGT. The CDR3 is made up of 15 amino acids. The CDR3: CASSKDSSYNSPLHF. DNA of the CDR3: TGTGCCAGCAGTAAGGACAGCTCCTATAATTCACCCCTCCACTTT.

V and J are TRBV2 and TRBJ1-3, with 7 bases fitting TRBD1. Germline V lookup: CDR1 SNHLY, CDR2 FYNNEI. CDR3 size: 14 residues. Germline trimming cut 6 bases from V and 2 bases from J; bases unmatched to any gene: 4. The CDR3 sequence: CASRIQGTGNTIYF. The CDR3 nucleotides read TGTGCCAGCAGAATACAGGGGACTGGAAACACCATATATTTT.

The chain has TRBV19 and TRBJ1-6; TRBD1 might be the D (5 bases). The CDR3 contains 15 residues. V was trimmed by 7 bases and J by 4 bases, leaving 14 bases between them. Germline V gene lookup returns CDR1 LNHDA and CDR2 SQIVND (reference sequence). In DNA, the CDR3 is TGTGCCAGTACTACCTTGGGGCTGTATAATTCACCCCTCCACTTT. Its translation is CASTTLGLYNSPLHF.

This clone has a handful of counts. The CDR3 is CASSGGTVSTDTQYF. The CDR3 DNA is TGTGCCAGTAGTGGAGGGACAGTTAGCACAGATACGCAGTATTTT. The chain carries TRBV19 and TRBJ2-3, with D tentatively TRBD1 (7 bases). Germline CDR1 reads LNHDA; CDR2 reads SQIVND (reference sequence). Trimming cost V 5 bases and J 0 bases, with 12 bases left between them. This CDR3 contains 15 residues. The full variable domain, rest sourced from reference TRBV19 and TRBJ2-3, is DGGITQSPKYLFRKEGQNVTLSCEQNLNHDAMYWYRQDPGQGLRLIYYSQIVNDFQKGDIAEGYSVSREKKESFPLTVTSAQKNPTAFYLCASSGGTVSTDTQYFGPGTRLTVL.

This clone appeared a few times. The chain couples TRBV19 to TRBJ2-1; TRBD2 is a possible D gene (6 bases). CDR1 and CDR2 (germline): LNHDA, SQIVND (reference sequence). The CDR3 loop spans 16 amino acids. The V and J ends lost 4 bases and 1 base respectively, with 14 bases between them. CDR3 DNA: TGTGCCAGTAGTAAGGGACTGTCCTTTTCCTACAATGAGCAGTTCTTC. It codes for CASSKGLSFSYNEQFF.

This chain connects TRBV5-1 to TRBJ2-1; TRBD1 is a possible D gene (7 bases). The CDR3 runs to 13 residues. The V gene's germline CDR1 is SGHRS and CDR2 YFSETQ. V lost 0 bases, J lost 7 bases, and 8 bases lay in between. The CDR3, as DNA: TGCGCCAGCAGCTTGGCAGGGGGGAATGAGCAGTTCTTC. Its protein is CASSLAGGNEQFF.

This clone was detected only a few times. This chain connects TRBV19 to TRBJ1-1, with TRBD1 matching 8 bases. Germline CDR1 is LNHDA and CDR2 is SQIVND (reference sequence). This CDR3 is built from 15 residues. Trimming removed 2 bases from V and 3 bases from J; junction bases left unmatched: 5. CDR3 nucleotides: TGTGCCAGTAGTATACTCGCAGGGGGCTACACTGAAGCTTTCTTT. Its protein product is CASSILAGGYTEAFF.

The chain recombines TRBV19 with TRBJ2-2; perhaps TRBD1 as D (6 bases). Germline values: CDR1 LNHDA, CDR2 SQIVND (reference sequence). The CDR3 contains 16 residues. With 6 bases removed from V and 2 bases from J, the gap between germline ends came to 16 bases. The CDR3 loop reads CASRKQGGLNTGELFF. The CDR3, as DNA: TGTGCCAGTAGAAAACAGGGCGGCCTAAACACCGGGGAGCTGTTTTTT.

CDR3 sequence: CASSLSGGTTDTQYF. The CDR3, as DNA: TGCGCCAGCAGCCTTAGCGGGGGGACCACAGATACGCAGTATTTT. The chain couples TRBV4-1 to TRBJ2-3; 10 bases fit TRBD2. The CDR3 consists of 15 residues. The J segment lost 2 bases and the V segment lost 4 bases, leaving 3 bases of the junction unmatched. CDR1 and CDR2 (germline): MGHRA, YSYEKL.

This clone was seen more than once but under ten times. The chain employs TRBV7-9 and TRBJ1-1, with 9 bases identical to TRBD1. The germline V gene encodes CDR1 SEHNR and CDR2 FQNEAQ (reference sequence). V lost 5 bases and J lost 5; bases outside the gene matches: 6. The CDR3 is 14 amino acids. DNA of the CDR3: TGTGCCAGCAGCGTAGTGACAGGGGGTACTGAAGCTTTCTTT. It translates to CASSVVTGGTEAFF.